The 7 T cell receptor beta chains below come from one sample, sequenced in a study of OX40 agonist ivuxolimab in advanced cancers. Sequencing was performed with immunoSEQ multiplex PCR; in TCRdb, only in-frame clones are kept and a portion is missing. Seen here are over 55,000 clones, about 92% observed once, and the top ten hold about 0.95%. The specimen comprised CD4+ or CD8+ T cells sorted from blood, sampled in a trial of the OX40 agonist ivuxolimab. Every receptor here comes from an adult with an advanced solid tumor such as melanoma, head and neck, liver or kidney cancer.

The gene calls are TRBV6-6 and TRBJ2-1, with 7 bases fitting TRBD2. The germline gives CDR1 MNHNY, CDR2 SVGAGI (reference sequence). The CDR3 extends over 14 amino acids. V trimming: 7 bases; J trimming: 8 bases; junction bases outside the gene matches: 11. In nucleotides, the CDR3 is TGTGCCAGCACACCGGGACTACCCAAGGATGAGCAGTTCTTC. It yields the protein CASTPGLPKDEQFF.

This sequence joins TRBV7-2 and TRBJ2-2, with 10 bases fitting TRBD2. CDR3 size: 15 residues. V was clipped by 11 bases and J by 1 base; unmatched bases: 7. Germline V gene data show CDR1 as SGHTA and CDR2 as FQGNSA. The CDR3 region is CAGTSGALNTGELFF. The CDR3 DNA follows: TGTGCCGGAACTAGCGGGGCCCTGAACACCGGGGAGCTGTTTTTT.

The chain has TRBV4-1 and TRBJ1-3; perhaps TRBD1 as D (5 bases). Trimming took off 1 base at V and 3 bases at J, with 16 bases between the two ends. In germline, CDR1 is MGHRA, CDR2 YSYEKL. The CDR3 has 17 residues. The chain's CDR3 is CASSQVGGKRYGNTIYF. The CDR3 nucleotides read TGCGCCAGCAGCCAAGTGGGGGGAAAGCGCTATGGAAACACCATATATTTT.

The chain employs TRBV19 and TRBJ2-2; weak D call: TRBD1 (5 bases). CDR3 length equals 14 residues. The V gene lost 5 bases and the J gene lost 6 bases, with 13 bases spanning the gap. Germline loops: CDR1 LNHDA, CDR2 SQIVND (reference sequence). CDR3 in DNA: TGTGCCAGTAGTCTCCAACCAGGGCCCGGGGAGCTGTTTTTT. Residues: CASSLQPGPGELFF.

For the CDR3, the DNA is TGCGCCAGCATCGGGACTAGCGGGGGCTCCCCCTACGAGCAGTACTTC. This encodes CASIGTSGGSPYEQYF. This chain links TRBV10-2 with TRBJ2-7; 14 bases map to TRBD2. The CDR3 consists of 16 residues. V dropped 7 bases and J dropped 2; count of bases not matched to a gene: 7. CDR1 and CDR2 (germline): WSHSY, SAAADI.

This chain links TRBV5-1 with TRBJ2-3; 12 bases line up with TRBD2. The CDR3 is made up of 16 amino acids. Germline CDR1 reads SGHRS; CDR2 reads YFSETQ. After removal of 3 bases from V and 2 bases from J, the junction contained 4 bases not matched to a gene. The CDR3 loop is CASSSGTSGSTDTQYF. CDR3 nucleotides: TGCGCCAGCAGCTCTGGGACTAGCGGGTCCACAGATACGCAGTATTTT.

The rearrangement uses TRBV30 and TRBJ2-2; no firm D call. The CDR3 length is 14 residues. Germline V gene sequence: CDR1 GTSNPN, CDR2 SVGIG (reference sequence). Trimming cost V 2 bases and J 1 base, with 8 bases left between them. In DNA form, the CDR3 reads TGTGCCTGGAGTCGCCCTGGGAACACCGGGGAGCTGTTTTTT. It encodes CAWSRPGNTGELFF.